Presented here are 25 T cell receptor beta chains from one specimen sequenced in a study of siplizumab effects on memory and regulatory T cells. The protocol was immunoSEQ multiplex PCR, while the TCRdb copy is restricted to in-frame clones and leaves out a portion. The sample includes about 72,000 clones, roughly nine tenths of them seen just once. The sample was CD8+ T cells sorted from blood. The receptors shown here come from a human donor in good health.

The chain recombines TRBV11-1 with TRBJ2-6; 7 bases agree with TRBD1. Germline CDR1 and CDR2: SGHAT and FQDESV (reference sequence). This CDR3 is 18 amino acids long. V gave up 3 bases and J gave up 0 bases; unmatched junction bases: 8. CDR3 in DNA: TGTGCCAGCAGCTTTACAGGGGAAGCTTTCTCTGGGGCCAACGTCCTGACTTTC. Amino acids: CASSFTGEAFSGANVLTF.

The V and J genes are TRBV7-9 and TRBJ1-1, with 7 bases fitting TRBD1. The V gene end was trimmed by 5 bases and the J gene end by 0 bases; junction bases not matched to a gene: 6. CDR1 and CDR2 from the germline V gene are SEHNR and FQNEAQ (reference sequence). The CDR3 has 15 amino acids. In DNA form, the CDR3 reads TGTGCCAGCAGCCCCTTACAGGGGATGAACACTGAAGCTTTCTTT. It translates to CASSPLQGMNTEAFF.

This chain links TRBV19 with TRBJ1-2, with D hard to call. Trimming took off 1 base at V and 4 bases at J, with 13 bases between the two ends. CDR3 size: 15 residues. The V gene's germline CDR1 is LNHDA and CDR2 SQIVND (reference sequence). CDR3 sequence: CASSIALLPSYGYTF. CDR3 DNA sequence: TGTGCCAGTAGTATAGCCCTTTTACCCAGCTATGGCTACACCTTC.

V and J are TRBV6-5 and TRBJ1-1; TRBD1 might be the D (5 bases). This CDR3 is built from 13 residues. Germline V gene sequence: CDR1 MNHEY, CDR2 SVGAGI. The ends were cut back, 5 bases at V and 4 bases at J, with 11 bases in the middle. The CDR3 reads CASSQGVTTEAFF. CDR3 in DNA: TGTGCCAGCAGTCAAGGGGTCACCACTGAAGCTTTCTTT.

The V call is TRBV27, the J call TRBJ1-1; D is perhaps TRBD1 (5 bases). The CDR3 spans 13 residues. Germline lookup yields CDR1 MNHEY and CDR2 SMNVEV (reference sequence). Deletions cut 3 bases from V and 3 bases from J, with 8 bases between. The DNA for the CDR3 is TGTGCCAGCAGTTTTGGGGACTACACTGAAGCTTTCTTT. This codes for CASSFGDYTEAFF.

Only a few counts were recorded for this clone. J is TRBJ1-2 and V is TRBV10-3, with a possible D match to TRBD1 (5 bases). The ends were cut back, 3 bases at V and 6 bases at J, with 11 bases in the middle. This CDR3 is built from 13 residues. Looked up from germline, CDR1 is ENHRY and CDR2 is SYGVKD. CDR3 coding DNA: TGTGCCATCAGTGATCCGGGGACCCATGGCTACACCTTC. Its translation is CAISDPGTHGYTF.

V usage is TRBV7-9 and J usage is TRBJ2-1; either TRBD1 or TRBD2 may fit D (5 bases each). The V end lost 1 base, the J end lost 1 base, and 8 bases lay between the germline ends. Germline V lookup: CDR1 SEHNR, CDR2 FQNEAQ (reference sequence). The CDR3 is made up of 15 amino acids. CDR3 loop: CASSLVWGSYNEQFF. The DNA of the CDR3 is TGTGCCAGCAGCTTAGTCTGGGGGTCCTACAATGAGCAGTTCTTC.

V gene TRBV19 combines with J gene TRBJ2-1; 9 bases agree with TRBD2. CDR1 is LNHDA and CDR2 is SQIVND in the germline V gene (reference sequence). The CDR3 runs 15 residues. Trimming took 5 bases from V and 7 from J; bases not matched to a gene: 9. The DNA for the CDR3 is TGTGCCAGTAGTCTCTTAGCGGGGGCTTCGAATGAGCAGTTCTTC. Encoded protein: CASSLLAGASNEQFF.

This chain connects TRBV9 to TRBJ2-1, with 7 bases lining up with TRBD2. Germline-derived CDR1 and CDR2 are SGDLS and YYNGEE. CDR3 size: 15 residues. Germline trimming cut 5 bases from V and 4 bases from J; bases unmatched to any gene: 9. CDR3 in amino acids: CASRPLAGEYNEQFF. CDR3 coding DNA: TGTGCCAGCAGACCTCTGGCGGGGGAATACAATGAGCAGTTCTTC.

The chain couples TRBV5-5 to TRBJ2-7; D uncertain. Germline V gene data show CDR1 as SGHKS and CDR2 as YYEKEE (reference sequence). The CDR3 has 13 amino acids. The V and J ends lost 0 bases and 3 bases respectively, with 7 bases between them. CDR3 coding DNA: TGTGCCAGCAGCTTGGACACCTACTACGAGCAGTACTTC. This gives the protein CASSLDTYYEQYF.

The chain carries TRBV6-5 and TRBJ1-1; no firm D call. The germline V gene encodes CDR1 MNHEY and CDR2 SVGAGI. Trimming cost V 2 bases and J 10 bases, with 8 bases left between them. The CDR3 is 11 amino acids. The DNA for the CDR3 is TGTGCCAGCAGTTACGTTGGAACAGCTTTCTTT. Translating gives CASSYVGTAFF.

CDR3 in DNA: TGTGCCAGCAGTTACTCTGGGGTTGGGGAGCAGTTCTTC. Protein: CASSYSGVGEQFF. The genes are TRBV6-5 and TRBJ2-1, with D unresolved. The germline V gene has CDR1 MNHEY and CDR2 SVGAGI. This CDR3 contains 13 residues. Trimming shortened V by 0 bases and J by 10 bases, and 10 bases separated the two germline ends.

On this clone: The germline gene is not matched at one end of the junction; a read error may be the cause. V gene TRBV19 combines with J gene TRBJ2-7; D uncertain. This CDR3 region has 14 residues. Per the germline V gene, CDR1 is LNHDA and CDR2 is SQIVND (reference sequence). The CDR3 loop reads CASSLEYGSNEQYF. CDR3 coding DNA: TGTGCCAGTAGTCTAGAGTACGGGTCGAACGAGCAGTACTTC.

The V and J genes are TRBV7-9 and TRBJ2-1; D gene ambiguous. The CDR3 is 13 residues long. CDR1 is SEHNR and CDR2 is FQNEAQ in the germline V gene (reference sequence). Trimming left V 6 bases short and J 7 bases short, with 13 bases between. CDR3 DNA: TGTGCCAGCAGGCCCCTAGGTTTTAATGAGCAGTTCTTC. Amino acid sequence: CASRPLGFNEQFF.

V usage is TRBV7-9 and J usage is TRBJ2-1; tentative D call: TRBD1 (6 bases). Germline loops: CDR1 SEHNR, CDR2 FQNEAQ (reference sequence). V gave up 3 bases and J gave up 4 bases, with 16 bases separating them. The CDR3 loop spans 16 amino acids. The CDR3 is CASSFATGSLYNEQFF. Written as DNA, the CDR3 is TGTGCCAGCAGCTTCGCGACAGGCTCACTATACAATGAGCAGTTCTTC.

This CDR3 is CAISEQGGGNTEAFF. CDR3 sequence (DNA): TGTGCCATCAGTGAACAGGGCGGGGGCAACACTGAAGCTTTCTTT. This chain connects TRBV10-3 to TRBJ1-1; perhaps TRBD1 as D (6 bases). The germline V and J ends were trimmed by 3 bases and 2 bases, with 13 bases remaining between them. Germline CDR1 is ENHRY and CDR2 is SYGVKD. This CDR3 region has 15 residues.

The CDR3 sequence: CASRTGTLSNQPQHF. The DNA for the CDR3 is TGTGCCAGTAGAACCGGGACATTAAGCAATCAGCCCCAGCATTTT. The chain carries TRBV19 and TRBJ1-5; perhaps TRBD1 as D (6 bases). This CDR3 has 15 amino acids. Germline V gene data show CDR1 as LNHDA and CDR2 as SQIVND (reference sequence). Deletions cut 6 bases from V and 1 base from J, with 13 bases between.

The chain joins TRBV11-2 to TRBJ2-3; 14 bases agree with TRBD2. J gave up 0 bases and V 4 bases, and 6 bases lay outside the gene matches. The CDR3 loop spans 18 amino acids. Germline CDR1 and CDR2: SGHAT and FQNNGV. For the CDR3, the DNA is TGTGCCAGCAGCTCGGGACTAGCGGGAGCCCTTAGCACAGATACGCAGTATTTT. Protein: CASSSGLAGALSTDTQYF.

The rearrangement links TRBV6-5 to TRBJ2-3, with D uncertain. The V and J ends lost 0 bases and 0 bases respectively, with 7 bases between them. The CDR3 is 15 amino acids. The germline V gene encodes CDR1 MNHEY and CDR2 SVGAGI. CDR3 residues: CASSYSMVSTDTQYF. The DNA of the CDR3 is TGTGCCAGCAGTTACTCGATGGTGAGCACAGATACGCAGTATTTT.

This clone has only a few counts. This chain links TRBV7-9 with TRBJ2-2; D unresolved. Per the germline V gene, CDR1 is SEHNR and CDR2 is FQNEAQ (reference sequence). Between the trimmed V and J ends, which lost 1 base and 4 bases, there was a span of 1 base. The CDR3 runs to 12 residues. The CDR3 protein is CASSLVTGELFF. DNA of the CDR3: TGTGCCAGCAGCTTAGTCACCGGGGAGCTGTTTTTT.

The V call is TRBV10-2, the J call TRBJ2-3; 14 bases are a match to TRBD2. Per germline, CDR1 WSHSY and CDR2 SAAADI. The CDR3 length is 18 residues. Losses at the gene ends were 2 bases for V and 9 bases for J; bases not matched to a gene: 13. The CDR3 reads CASSELRTSGGSQATQYF. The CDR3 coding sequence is TGCGCCAGCAGTGAGCTCCGGACTAGCGGGGGGAGCCAGGCGACGCAGTATTTT.

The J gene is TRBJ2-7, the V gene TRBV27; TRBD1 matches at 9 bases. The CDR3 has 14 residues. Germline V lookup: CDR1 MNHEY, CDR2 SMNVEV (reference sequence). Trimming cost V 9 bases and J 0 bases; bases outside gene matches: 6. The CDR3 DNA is TGTGCCAGTTCGGACAGGGGCTTCTCCTACGAGCAGTACTTC. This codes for CASSDRGFSYEQYF.

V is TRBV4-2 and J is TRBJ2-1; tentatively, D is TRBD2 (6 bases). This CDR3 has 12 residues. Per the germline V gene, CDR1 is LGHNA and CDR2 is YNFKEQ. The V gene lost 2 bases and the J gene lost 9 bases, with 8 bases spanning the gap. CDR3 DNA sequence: TGTGCCAGCAGCCAACGGGAGTTTGAGCAGTTCTTC. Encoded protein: CASSQREFEQFF.

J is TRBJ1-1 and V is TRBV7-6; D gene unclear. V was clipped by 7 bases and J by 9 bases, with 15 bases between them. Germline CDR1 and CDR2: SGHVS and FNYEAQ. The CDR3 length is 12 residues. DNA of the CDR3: TGTGCCAGCACCACTCCGGGAGCTCAAGCTTTCTTT. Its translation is CASTTPGAQAFF.

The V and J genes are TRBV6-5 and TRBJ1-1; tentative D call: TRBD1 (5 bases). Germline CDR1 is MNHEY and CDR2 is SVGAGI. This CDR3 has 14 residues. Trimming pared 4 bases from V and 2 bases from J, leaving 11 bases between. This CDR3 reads CASSFRAVNTEAFF. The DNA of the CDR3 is TGTGCCAGCAGTTTCAGGGCTGTTAACACTGAAGCTTTCTTT.